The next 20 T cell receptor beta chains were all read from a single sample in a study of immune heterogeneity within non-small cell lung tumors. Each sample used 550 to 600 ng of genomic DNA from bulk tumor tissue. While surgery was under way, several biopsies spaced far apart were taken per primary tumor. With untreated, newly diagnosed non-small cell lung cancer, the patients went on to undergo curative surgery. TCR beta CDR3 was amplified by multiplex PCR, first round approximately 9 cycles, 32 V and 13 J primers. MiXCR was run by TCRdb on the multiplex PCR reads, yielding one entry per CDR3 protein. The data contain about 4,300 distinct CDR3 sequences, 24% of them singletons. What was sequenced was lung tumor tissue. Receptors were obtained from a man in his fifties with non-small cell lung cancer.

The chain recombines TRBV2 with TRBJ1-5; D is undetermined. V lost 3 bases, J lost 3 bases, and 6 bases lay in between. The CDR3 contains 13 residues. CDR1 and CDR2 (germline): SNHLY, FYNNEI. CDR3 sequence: CASSDQFNQPQHF. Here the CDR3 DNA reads TGTGCCAGCAGTGACCAGTTCAATCAGCCCCAGCATTTT.

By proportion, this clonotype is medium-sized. CDR3 residues: CASSQAFGNQPQHF. The CDR3 bases are TGTGCCAGCTCACAGGCATTCGGCAATCAGCCCCAGCATTTT. This chain connects TRBV6-1 to TRBJ1-5, with D possibly being TRBD1 (5 bases). CDR1 is MNHNS, CDR2 SASEGT, per germline. Between the trimmed V and J ends, which lost 8 bases and 2 bases, there was a span of 13 bases. The CDR3 length is 14 residues.

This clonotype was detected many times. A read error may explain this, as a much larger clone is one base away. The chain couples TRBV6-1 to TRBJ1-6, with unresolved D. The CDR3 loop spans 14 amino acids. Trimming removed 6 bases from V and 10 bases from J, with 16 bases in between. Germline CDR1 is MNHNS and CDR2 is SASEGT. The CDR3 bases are TGTGCCAGCAGCCTTGTAGGGCCCGGGTCACCCCTCCACTTT. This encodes CASSLVGPGSPLHF.

The CDR3: CASSLGPDKATSYNSPLHF. The CDR3 nucleotides are TGTGCCAGCAGCTTGGGGCCGGACAAAGCGACCTCCTATAATTCACCCCTCCACTTT. V gene TRBV5-6 combines with J gene TRBJ1-6, with TRBD1 as a possible D gene (5 bases). The CDR3 is 19 residues long. Germline loops: CDR1 SGHDT, CDR2 YYEEEE. V lost 0 bases to trimming and J lost 0 bases, with 16 bases between them. The whole variable domain, filled in from reference TRBV5-6 and TRBJ1-6, reads DAGVTQSPTHLIKTRGQQVTLRCSPKSGHDTVSWYQQALGQGPQFIFQYYEEEERQRGNFPDRFSGHQFPNYSSELNVNALLLGDSALYLCASSLGPDKATSYNSPLHFGNGTRLTVT.

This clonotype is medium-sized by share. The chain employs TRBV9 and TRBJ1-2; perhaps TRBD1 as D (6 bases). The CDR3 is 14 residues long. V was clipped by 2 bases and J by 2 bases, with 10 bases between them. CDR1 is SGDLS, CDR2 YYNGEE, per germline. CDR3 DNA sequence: TGTGCCAGCAGCGTTGGGGGCGGGAACTATGGCTACACCTTC. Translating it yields CASSVGGGNYGYTF. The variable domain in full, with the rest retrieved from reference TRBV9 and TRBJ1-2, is DSGVTQTPKHLITATGQRVTLRCSPRSGDLSVYWYQQSLDQGLQFLIQYYNGEERAKGNILERFSAQQFPDLHSELNLSSLELGDSALYFCASSVGGGNYGYTFGSGTRLTVV.

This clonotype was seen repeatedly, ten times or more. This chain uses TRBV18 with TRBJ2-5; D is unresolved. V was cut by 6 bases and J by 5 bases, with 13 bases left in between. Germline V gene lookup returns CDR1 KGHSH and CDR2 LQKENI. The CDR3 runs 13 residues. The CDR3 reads CASSSANSETQYF. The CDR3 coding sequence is TGTGCCAGCTCCTCAGCCAACTCCGAGACCCAGTACTTC.

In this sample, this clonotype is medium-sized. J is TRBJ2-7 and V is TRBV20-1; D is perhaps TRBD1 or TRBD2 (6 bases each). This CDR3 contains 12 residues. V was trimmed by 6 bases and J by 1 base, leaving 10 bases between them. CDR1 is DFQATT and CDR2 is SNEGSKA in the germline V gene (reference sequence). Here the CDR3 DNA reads TGCAGTGCCCGGGGGCAGTCCTACGAGCAGTACTTC. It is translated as CSARGQSYEQYF.

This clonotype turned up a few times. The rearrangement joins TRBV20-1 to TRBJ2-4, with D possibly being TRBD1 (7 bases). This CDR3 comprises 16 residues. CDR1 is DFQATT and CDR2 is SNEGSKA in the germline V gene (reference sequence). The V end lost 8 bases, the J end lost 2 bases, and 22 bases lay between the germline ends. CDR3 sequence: CSPGGGFNLPKNIQYF. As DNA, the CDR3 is TGCAGTCCAGGGGGAGGTTTCAATTTGCCCAAAAACATTCAGTACTTC.

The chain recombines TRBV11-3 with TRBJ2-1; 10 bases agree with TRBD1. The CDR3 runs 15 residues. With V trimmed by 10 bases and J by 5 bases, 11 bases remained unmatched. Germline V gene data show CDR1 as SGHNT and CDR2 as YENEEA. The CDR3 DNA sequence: TGTGCCATTAGTCAGACAGGGGGCCCCCACAATGAGCAGTTCTTC. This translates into CAISQTGGPHNEQFF.

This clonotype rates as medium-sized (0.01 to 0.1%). Written as DNA, the CDR3 is TGTGCCAGCAGCGCCAATCGACAGGGGGCTAACTATGGCTACACCTTC. Its protein is CASSANRQGANYGYTF. The genes are TRBV9 and TRBJ1-2; TRBD1 agrees at 9 bases. The CDR3 runs 16 residues. The trim removed 3 bases at V and 0 bases at J, leaving 6 bases unmatched. CDR1 is SGDLS, CDR2 YYNGEE, per germline.

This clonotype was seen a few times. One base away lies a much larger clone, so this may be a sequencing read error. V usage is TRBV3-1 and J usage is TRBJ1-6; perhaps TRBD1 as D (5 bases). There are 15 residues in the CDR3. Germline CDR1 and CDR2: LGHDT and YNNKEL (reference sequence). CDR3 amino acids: CASSQAAGLGSPIHF. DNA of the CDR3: TGTGCCAGCAGCCAAGCCGCAGGGCTTGGTTCACCCATCCACTTT.

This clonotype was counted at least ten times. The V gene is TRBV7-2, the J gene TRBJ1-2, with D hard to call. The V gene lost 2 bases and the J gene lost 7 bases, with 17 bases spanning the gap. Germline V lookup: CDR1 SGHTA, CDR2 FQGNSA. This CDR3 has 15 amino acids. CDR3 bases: TGTGCCAGCAGCTTAACCCCTGCCCCCCTCTCTGGCTACACCTTC. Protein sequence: CASSLTPAPLSGYTF.

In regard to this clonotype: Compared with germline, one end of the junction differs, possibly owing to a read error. CDR3 in amino acids: CGSSYSTGARTEALF. The CDR3 region has the DNA TGTGGCAGCAGTTACTCGACGGGGGCGCGGACTGAAGCTTTATTT. The V and J genes are TRBV6-6 and TRBJ1-1; possibly TRBD1 for D (6 bases). In germline, CDR1 is MNHNY, CDR2 SVGAGI (reference sequence). The CDR3 has 15 residues.

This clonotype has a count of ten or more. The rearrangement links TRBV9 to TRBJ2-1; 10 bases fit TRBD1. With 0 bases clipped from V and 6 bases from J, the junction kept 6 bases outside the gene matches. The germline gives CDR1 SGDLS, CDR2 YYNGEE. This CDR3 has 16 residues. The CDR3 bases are TGTGCCAGCAGCGTAGGCCAGGACAGGGGGTTCAATGAGCAGTTCTTC. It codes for CASSVGQDRGFNEQFF. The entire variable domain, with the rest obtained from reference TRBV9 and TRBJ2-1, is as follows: DSGVTQTPKHLITATGQRVTLRCSPRSGDLSVYWYQQSLDQGLQFLIQYYNGEERAKGNILERFSAQQFPDLHSELNLSSLELGDSALYFCASSVGQDRGFNEQFFGPGTRLTVL.

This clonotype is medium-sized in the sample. CDR3 nucleotide sequence: TGTGCCACCCAGCTCGCGGGTTATCAGCCCCAGCATTTT. This codes for CATQLAGYQPQHF. The rearrangement links TRBV19 to TRBJ1-5; no definite D call. The CDR3 consists of 13 residues. CDR1 LNHDA and CDR2 SQIVND come from the germline V gene (reference sequence). Trimming left V 10 bases short and J 5 bases short, with 15 bases between. The variable domain in full, completed from reference TRBV19 and TRBJ1-5, reads DGGITQSPKYLFRKEGQNVTLSCEQNLNHDAMYWYRQDPGQGLRLIYYSQIVNDFQKGDIAEGYSVSREKKESFPLTVTSAQKNPTAFYLCATQLAGYQPQHFGDGTRLSIL.

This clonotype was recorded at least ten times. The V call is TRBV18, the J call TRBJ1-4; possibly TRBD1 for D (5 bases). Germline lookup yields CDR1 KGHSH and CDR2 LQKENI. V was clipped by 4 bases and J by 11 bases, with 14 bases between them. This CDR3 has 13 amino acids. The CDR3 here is CASSQSGSGKLFF. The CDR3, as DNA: TGTGCCAGCTCACAGTCAGGGTCTGGGAAACTGTTTTTT.

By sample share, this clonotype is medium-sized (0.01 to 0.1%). This CDR3 reads CSVGQGTVTEAFF. The CDR3 nucleotides read TGCAGCGTTGGACAGGGGACCGTCACTGAAGCTTTCTTT. The chain carries TRBV29-1 and TRBJ1-1; TRBD1 matches at 8 bases. CDR3 length: 13 residues. Trimming at V came to 4 bases and at J to 4 bases, leaving 5 bases not matched to a gene. Germline loops: CDR1 SQVTM, CDR2 ANQGSEA.

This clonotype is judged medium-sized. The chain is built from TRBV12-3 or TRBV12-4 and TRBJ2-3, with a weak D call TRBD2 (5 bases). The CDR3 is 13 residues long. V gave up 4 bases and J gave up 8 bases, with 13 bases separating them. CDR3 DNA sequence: TGTGCCAGCAGTTCCGGACTTTTAGGTACGCAGTATTTT. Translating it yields CASSSGLLGTQYF.

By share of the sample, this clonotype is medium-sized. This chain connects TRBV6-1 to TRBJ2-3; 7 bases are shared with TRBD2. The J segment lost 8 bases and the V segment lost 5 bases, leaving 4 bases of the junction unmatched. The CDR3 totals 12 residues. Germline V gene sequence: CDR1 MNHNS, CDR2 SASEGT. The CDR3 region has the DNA TGTGCCAGCAGTCTACCGGGGGGTACGCAGTATTTT. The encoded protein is CASSLPGGTQYF.

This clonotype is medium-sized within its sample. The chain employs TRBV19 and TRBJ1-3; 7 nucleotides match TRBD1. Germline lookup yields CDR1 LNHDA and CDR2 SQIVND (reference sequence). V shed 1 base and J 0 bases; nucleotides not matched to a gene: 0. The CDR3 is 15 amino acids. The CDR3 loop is CASSIGTGSGNTIYF. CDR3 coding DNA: TGTGCCAGTAGTATAGGGACAGGCTCTGGAAACACCATATATTTT.